Given below is one TCR beta chain in context. Per germline, CDR1 SGHNT and CDR2 YENEEA. CDR3 length: 14 amino acids. V was clipped by 4 bases and J by 0 bases, with 7 bases between them. Treatment in this sample: preoperative locoregional IRX-2 cytokine immunotherapy. The data were obtained in a study of preoperative IRX-2 immunotherapy in early breast cancer. Produced via immunoSEQ multiplex PCR; TCRdb's table is partial and in-frame only. The sample consists of about 25,000 clones, approximately 75% of them appearing once. The receptor was derived from a human donor with breast cancer. The specimen comprised lymph node tissue, sampled after IRX-2 immunotherapy. The chain has TRBV11-3 and TRBJ1-5, with D unclear. The CDR3 spells CASSSTSSNQPQHF. Written as DNA, the CDR3 is TGTGCCAGCAGCTCCACATCTAGCAATCAGCCCCAGCATTTT.